This record looks at one TCR beta chain sequence and its context. Its antigen target is currently unknown. No base-level quality is on record; no much larger clone is a single base apart. The entire isolated RNA was reverse transcribed using the High Capacity cDNA Reverse Transcription Kit, and thus expressed TCRB transcripts were sequenced. Deep immunoSEQ sequencing was performed on naive, central memory and regulatory T cell samples, with an average of roughly 3.5 million total reads per sample. Sorted cells were lysed in RLT buffer and RNA was extracted with DNase-treated RNeasy Micro or Mini kits, depending on cell number. To prevent cross-contamination, every cell subset was processed on its own, while patient and healthy donor samples were processed together. The immunoSEQ multiplex PCR was used to amplify TCRB sequences from cDNA, yielding 87-bp fragments that span the CDR3 region. Amplicons were sequenced on the Illumina HiSeq platform. The study's processing was this. Synthetic template baselines were used to correct PCR bias computationally, reads within Hamming distance 2 were collapsed, and singletons that could not be merged were discarded. Reads were aligned to IMGT to assign V, D and J genes, CDR3 length, and insertions or deletions at six rearrangement sites. Within each subset, clonotype counts were normalized to sorted cell number, after which true diversity and Gini coefficients were computed with the tcR R package. Repertoire sharing was quantified using the overlap coefficient calculated on TCRB nucleotide sequences. Out-of-frame TCRB sequences from naive cells were analyzed as a proxy for the pre-selection repertoire. TCRdb took over this immuneACCESS table, retaining in-frame rearrangements with V and J assigned. Such tables are incomplete; in checked studies, under half of the missing clones stem from an unresolved V gene, and the remainder is unexplained. V and J calls and clone size are copied from that table; D and trimming were computed from the DNA. This sample has some 660,000 clones in its table, and roughly 13% of those were observed once. 0.035% to 0.045% of the sample lies in the top ten.

At the junction V is shortened by 3 bases and J by 3 bases, with 24 bases in between. According to the germline V gene, CDR1 reads MGHRA and CDR2 reads YSYEKL. Spanning cysteine to phenylalanine, the CDR3 consists of 19 amino acids. Left in the record is the CDR3 DNA by itself, 57 bases read in frame from the first base. The data were obtained in a study of beta chain features in type 1 diabetes listed by TCRdb under 2018. About the full investigation: No differences in mean age, gender distribution, total cell number or subset yield were found between patients and healthy donors. A total of approximately 100,000,000 sorted cells were examined across all samples, and the number of cells per subset was strongly correlated with RNA yield. The study compared the TCRB repertoires of sorted circulating CD4+ T cell subsets in recently diagnosed type 1 diabetes patients with those in matched healthy donors. Naive and central memory subsets were obtained from all 30 or so donors, but regulatory and stem cell-like memory subsets were isolated from only 8 patients and roughly 8 healthy donors.

Each donor gave one peripheral blood draw, averaging approximately 110 mL, which was collected into heparinised tubes. A BD FACSAria II was used to sort naive, central memory, regulatory and stem cell-like memory CD4+ T cells with a panel that included CD45RO, CCR7, CD25, CD127, CD95 and CD27. All sorted populations exceeded 95% purity. Right away, PBMCs were isolated by Lymphoprep density gradient centrifugation and were stained directly, with no culture step. Samples were stained and sorted in pairs, with one healthy donor and one patient per experiment, so that batch effects were minimized. Points the paper makes about the study in general: At VDJ recombination sites, type 1 diabetes patients had fewer insertions and more deleted nucleotides, which implies abnormalities in thymic rearrangement. In all four CD4+ subsets, TCRB CDR3 length was moderately but significantly shorter in type 1 diabetes patients. Because the HLA sub-analyses included only small numbers of individuals, any influence of HLA type on TCRB rearrangement was left unresolved. Shorter templates might have been favored by PCR, but patient and control samples were amplified and corrected together, so both groups would have been affected equally by any skew. Naive, central memory and regulatory TCRB repertoires appeared to be more similar among patients than among healthy donors. Because cDNA rather than genomic DNA was sequenced, highly expressing activated cells could have been over-represented, although no difference in activation and CD3 levels was found between groups.

This sequence originates from a man younger than 30 with type 1 diabetes. The sequence links TRBV4-1 to TRBJ1-5; the D gene is perhaps TRBD1, from 6 matching bases. The sequencing sample was made of naive CD4+ T cells from blood. The sample's cell subset or site label, decoded: true naive CD4+ T cells. The sequenced DNA is TGCGCCAGCAGCCAGGTGAAGTTCCTACAGGGACTCTTCAATCAGCCCCAGCATTTT. Its protein reads: CASSQVKFLQGLFNQPQHF.